The T cell receptor (beta chain) under discussion was sequenced for a study of radiotherapy plus CTLA-4 blockade in lung cancer. Findings and limits, study-wide: Tumor-derived TCR clones expanded in blood after radiotherapy plus ipilimumab.

Note on this clone: The antigen is unknown.

CDR1 MNHEY and CDR2 SMNVEV come from the germline V gene (reference sequence). CDR3 length equals 16 residues. V shed 2 bases and J shed 5 bases, with 13 bases lying between them. Libraries were prepared by immunoSEQ multiplex PCR; TCRdb keeps only in-frame clonotypes and omits some of them. The profile shows under 95,000 clones, about four fifths of them singletons. This clonotype was sampled from a human donor with non-small cell lung cancer whose response to radiotherapy plus ipilimumab could not be evaluated. Some clones in this sample may be carry-over from other donors' samples. Specimen: peripheral blood, collected from a patient treated with radiotherapy plus ipilimumab. The J gene is TRBJ1-6, the V gene TRBV27, with a tentative D call TRBD1 (6 bases). The CDR3 reads CASSLRAGADNSPLHF. The CDR3 nucleotides are TGTGCCAGCAGTTTAAGGGCAGGGGCCGATAATTCACCCCTCCACTTT.